This T cell receptor beta chain was observed in a study of blood T cell repertoires in COVID-19. As for the study in general: Acute-phase and convalescent COVID-19 samples originated in the United States, Italy and Spain. Nucleic acid was either cDNA or gDNA, and it came from T cells, B-cell-depleted T cells, or PBMCs.

In the original workflow: Estimation of nucleated cell counts was performed using reference gene primer amplification. The assay was immunoSEQ multiplex PCR, and TCRdb's table has in-frame clones only and misses some. That table gives V, J and clone size, and the DNA gave D and trimming. This table holds roughly 87,000 clones, approximately 85% found once. The CDR3 contains 12 residues. Germline assignment: CDR1 SNHLY and CDR2 FYNNEI. This clone was seen a few times. The rearrangement joins TRBV2 to TRBJ2-3; a weak D match, TRBD2 (6 bases). The sequence was obtained from an elderly woman with COVID-19, enrolled during active disease. The material sequenced was peripheral blood. In DNA, the CDR3 is TGTGCTGGCGGGATTAGCACAGATACGCAGTATTTT. It is translated as CAGGISTDTQYF.